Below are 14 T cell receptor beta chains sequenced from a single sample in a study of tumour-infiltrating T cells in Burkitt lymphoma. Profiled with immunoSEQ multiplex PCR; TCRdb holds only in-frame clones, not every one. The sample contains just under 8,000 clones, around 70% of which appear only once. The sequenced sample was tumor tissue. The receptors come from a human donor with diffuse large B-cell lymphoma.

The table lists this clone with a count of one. The CDR3 coding sequence is TGTGCTAGTGGTTTGTCCCGGGACCCCCGCTACGAGCAGTACTTC. It encodes CASGLSRDPRYEQYF. The chain has TRBV12-5 and TRBJ2-7; D possibly matches TRBD1 or TRBD2 (5 bases each). V was cut by 2 bases and J by 3 bases, with 14 bases left in between. In germline, CDR1 is LGHNT, CDR2 FRNRAP. The CDR3 is 15 residues long.

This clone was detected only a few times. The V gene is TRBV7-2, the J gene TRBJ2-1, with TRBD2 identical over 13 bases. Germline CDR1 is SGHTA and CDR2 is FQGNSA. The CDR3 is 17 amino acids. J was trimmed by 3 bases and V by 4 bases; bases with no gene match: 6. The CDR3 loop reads CASSSGLAGPFYNEQFF. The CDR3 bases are TGTGCCAGCAGCTCGGGACTAGCGGGGCCGTTCTACAATGAGCAGTTCTTC.

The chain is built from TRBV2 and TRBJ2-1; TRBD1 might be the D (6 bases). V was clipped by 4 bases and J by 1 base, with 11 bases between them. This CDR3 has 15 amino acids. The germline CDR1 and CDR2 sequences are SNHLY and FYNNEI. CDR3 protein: CASSGQDLSYNEQFF. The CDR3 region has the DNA TGTGCCAGCAGTGGACAGGATCTGTCCTACAATGAGCAGTTCTTC. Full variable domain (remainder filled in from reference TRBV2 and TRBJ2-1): EPEVTQTPSHQVTQMGQEVILRCVPISNHLYFYWYRQILGQKVEFLVSFYNNEISEKSEIFDDQFSVERPDGSNFTLKIRSTKLEDSAMYFCASSGQDLSYNEQFFGPGTRLTVL.

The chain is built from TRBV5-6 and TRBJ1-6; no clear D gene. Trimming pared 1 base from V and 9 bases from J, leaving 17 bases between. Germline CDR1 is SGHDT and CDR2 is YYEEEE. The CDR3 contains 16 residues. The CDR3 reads CASSLIGEYSGSPLHF. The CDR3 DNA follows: TGTGCCAGCAGCTTGATTGGGGAGTATTCGGGTTCACCCCTCCACTTT.

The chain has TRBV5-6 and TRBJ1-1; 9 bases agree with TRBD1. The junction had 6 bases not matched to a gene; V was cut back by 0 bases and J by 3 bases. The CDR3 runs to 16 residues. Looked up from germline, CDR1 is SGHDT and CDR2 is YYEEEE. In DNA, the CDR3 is TGTGCCAGCAGCTTGGTAACAGGGGGCATGGACACTGAAGCTTTCTTT. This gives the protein CASSLVTGGMDTEAFF.

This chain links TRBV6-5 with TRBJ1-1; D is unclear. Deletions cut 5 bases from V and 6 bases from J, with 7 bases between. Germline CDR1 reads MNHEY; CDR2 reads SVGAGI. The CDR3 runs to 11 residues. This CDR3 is CASSNGAEAFF. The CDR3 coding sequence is TGTGCCAGCAGTAACGGGGCTGAAGCTTTCTTT.

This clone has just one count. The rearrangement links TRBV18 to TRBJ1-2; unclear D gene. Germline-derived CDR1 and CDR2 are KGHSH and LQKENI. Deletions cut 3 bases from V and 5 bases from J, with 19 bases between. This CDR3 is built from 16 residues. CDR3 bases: TGTGCCAGCTCACCGCGCACGATCCTTCGGGAGTATGGCTACACCTTC. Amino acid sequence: CASSPRTILREYGYTF.

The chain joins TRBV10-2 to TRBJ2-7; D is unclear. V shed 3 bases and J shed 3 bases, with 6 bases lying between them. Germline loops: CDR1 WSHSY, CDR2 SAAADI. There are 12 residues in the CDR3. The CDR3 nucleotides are TGCGCCAGCAGTGATGCTTACTACGAGCAGTACTTC. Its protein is CASSDAYYEQYF.

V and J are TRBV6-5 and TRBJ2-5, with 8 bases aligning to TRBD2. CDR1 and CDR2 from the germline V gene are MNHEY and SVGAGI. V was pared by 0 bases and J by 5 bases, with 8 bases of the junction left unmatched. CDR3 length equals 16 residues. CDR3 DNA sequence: TGTGCCAGCAGTTACTCTCCCGGGGGGGCCGGGGAGACCCAGTACTTC. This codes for CASSYSPGGAGETQYF.

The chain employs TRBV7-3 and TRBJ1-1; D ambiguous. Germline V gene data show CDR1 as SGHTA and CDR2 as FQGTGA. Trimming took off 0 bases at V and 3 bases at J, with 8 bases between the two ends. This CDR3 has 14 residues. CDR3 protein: CASSLTEQHTEAFF. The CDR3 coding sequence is TGTGCCAGCAGCTTAACGGAGCAACACACTGAAGCTTTCTTT.

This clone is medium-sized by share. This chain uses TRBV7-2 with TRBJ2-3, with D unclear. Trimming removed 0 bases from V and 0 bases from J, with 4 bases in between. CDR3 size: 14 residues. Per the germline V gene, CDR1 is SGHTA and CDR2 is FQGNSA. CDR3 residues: CASSLAGSTDTQYF. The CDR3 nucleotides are TGTGCCAGCAGCTTAGCAGGAAGCACAGATACGCAGTATTTT.

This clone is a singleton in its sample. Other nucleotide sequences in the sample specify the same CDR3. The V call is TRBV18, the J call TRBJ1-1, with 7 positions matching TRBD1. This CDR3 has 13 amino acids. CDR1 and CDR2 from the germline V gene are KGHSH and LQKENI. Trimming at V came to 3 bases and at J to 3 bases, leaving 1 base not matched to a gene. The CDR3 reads CASSPRGDTEAFF. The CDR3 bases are TGTGCCAGCTCACCCAGGGGGGACACTGAAGCTTTCTTT. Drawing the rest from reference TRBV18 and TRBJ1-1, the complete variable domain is NAGVMQNPRHLVRRRGQEARLRCSPMKGHSHVYWYRQLPEEGLKFMVYLQKENIIDESGMPKERFSAEFPKEGPSILRIQQVVRGDSAAYFCASSPRGDTEAFFGQGTRLTVV.

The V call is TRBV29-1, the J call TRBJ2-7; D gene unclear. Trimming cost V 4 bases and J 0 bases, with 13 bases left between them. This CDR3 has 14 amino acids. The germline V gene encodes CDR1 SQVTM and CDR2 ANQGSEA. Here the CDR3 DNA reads TGCAGCGTTGGTGGGCTAACGAGCTCCTACGAGCAGTACTTC. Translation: CSVGGLTSSYEQYF.

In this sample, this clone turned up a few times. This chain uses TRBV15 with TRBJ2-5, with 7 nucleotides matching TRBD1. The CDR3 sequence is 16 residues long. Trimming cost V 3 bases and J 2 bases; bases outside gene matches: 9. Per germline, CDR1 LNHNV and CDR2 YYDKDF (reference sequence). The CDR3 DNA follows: TGTGCCACCAGCAGTGGACAGGACAGACTTCAAGAGACCCAGTACTTC. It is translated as CATSSGQDRLQETQYF. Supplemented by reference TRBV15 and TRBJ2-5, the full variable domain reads DAMVIQNPRYQVTQFGKPVTLSCSQTLNHNVMYWYQQKSSQAPKLLFHYYDKDFNNEADTPDNFQSRRPNTSFCFLDIRSPGLGDTAMYLCATSSGQDRLQETQYFGPGTRLLVL.